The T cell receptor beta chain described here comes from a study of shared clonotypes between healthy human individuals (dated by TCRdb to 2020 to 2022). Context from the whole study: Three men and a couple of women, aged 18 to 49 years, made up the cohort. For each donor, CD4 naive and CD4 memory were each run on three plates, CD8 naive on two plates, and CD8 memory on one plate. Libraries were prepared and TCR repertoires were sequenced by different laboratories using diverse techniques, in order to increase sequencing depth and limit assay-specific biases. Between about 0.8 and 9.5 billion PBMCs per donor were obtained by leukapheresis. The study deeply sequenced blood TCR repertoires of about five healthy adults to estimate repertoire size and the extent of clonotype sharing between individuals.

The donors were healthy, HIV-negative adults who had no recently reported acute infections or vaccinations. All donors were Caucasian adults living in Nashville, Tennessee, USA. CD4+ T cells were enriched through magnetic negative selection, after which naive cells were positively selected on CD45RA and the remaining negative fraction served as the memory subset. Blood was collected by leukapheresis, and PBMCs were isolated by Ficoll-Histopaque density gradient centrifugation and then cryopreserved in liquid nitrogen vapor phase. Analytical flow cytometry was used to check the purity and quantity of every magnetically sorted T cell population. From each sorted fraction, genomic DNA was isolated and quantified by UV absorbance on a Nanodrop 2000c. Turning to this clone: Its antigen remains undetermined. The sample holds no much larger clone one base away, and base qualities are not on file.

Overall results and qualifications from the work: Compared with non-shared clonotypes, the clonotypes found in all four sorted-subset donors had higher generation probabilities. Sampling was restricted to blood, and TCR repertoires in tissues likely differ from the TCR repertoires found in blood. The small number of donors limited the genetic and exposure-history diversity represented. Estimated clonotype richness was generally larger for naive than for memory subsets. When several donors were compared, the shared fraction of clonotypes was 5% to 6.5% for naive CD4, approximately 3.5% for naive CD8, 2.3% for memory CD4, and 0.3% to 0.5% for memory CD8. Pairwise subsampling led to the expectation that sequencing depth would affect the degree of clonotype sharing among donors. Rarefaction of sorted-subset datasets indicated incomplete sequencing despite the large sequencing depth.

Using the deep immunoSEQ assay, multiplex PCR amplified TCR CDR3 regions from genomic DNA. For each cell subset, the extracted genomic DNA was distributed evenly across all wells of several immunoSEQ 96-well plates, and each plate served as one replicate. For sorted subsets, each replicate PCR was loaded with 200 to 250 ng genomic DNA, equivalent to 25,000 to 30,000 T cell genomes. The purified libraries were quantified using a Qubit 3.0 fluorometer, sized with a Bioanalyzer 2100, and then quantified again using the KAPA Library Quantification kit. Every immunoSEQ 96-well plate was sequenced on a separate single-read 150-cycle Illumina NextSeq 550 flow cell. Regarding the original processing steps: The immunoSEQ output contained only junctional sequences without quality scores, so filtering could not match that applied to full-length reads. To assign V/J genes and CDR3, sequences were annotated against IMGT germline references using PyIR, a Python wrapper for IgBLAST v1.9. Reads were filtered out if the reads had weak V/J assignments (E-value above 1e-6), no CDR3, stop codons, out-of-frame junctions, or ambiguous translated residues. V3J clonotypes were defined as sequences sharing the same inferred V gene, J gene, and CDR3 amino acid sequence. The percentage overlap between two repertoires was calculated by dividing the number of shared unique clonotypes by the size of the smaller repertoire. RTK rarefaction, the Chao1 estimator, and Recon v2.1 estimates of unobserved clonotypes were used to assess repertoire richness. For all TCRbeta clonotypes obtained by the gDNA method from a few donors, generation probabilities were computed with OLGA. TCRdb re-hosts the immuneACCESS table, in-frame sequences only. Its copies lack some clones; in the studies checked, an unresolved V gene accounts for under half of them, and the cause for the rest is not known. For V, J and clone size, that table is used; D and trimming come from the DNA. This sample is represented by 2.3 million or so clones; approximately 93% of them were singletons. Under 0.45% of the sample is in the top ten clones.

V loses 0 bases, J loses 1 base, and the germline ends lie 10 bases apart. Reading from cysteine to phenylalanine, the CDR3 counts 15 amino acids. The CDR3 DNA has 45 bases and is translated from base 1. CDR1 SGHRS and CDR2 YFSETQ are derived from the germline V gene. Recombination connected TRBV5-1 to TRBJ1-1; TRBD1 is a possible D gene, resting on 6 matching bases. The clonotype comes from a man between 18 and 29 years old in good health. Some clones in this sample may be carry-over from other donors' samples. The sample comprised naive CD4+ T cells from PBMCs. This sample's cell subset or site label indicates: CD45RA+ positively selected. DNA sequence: TGCGCCAGCAGCTTGGACCAACAGGGGAACACTGAAGCTTTCTTT. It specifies CASSLDQQGNTEAFF. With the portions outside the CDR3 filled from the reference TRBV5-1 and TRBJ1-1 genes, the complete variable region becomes KAGVTQTPRYLIKTRGQQVTLSCSPISGHRSVSWYQQTPGQGLQFLFEYFSETQRNKGNFPGRFSGRQFSNSRSEMNVSTLELGDSALYLCASSLDQQGNTEAFFGQGTRLTVV.